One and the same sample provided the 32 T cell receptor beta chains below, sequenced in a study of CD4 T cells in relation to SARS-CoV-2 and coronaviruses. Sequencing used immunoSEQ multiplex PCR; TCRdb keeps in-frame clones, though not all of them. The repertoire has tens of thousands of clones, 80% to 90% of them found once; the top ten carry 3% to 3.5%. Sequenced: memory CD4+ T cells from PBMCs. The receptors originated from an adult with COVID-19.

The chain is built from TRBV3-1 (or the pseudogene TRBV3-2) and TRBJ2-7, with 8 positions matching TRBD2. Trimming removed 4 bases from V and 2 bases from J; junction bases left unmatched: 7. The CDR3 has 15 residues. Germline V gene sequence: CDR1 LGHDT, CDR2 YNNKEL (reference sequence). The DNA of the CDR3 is TGTGCCAGCAGCCTTCCGGGACTAGGGCCCTACGAGCAGTACTTC. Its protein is CASSLPGLGPYEQYF.

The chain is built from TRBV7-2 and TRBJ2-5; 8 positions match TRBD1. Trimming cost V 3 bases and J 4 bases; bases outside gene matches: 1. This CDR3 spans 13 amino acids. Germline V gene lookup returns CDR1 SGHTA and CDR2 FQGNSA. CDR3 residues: CASSFGQGETQYF. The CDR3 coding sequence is TGTGCCAGCAGCTTCGGACAGGGAGAGACCCAGTACTTC.

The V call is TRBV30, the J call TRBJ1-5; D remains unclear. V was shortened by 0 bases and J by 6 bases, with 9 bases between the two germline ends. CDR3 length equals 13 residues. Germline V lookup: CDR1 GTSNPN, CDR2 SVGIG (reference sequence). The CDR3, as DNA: TGTGCCTGGAGTGTGCAGAGCGGTCAGCCCCAGCATTTT. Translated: CAWSVQSGQPQHF.

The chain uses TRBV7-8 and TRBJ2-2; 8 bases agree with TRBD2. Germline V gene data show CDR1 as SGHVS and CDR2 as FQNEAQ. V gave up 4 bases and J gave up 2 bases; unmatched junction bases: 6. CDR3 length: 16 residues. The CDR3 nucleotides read TGTGCCAGCAGCTCGTCGCTAGCGGGTAACACCGGGGAGCTGTTTTTT. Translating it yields CASSSSLAGNTGELFF. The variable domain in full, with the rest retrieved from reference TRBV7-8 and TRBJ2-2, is GAGVSQSPRYKVAKRGQDVALRCDPISGHVSLFWYQQALGQGPEFLTYFQNEAQLDKSGLPSDRFFAERPEGSVSTLKIQRTQQEDSAVYLCASSSSLAGNTGELFFGEGSRLTVL.

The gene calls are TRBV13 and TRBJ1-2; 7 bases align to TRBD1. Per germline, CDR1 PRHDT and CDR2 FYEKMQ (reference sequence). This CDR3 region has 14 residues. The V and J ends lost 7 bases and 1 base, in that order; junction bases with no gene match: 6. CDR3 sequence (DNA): TGTGCCAGCACCTCACAGGGGATTAACTATGGCTACACCTTC. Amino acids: CASTSQGINYGYTF.

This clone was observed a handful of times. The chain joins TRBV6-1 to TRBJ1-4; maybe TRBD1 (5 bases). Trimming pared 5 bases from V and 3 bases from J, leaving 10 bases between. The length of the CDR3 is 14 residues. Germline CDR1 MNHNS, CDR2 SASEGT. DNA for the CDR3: TGTGCCAGCAGTAGGGGTTGGGCTAATGAAAAACTGTTTTTT. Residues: CASSRGWANEKLFF.

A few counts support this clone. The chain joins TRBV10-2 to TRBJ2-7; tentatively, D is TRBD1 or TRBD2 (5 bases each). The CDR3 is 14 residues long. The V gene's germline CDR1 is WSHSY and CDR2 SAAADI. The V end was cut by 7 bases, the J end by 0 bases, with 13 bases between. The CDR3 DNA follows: TGCGCCAGCACGGTGGGGGTTAGCTCCTACGAGCAGTACTTC. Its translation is CASTVGVSSYEQYF.

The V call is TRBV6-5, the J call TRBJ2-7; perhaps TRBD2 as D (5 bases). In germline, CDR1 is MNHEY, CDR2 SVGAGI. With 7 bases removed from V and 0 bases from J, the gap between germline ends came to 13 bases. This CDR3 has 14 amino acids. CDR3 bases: TGTGCCAGCATAGGGCAGCGGAACTCCTACGAGCAGTACTTC. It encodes CASIGQRNSYEQYF.

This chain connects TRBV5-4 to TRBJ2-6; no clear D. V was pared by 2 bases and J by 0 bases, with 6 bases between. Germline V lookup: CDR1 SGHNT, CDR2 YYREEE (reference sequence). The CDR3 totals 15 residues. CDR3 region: CASSFVTSGANVLTF. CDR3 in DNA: TGTGCCAGCAGCTTCGTGACCTCTGGGGCCAACGTCCTGACTTTC. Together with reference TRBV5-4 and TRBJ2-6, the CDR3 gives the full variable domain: ETGVTQSPTHLIKTRGQQVTLRCSSQSGHNTVSWYQQALGQGPQFIFQYYREEENGRGNFPPRFSGLQFPNYSSELNVNALELDDSALYLCASSFVTSGANVLTFGAGSRLTVL.

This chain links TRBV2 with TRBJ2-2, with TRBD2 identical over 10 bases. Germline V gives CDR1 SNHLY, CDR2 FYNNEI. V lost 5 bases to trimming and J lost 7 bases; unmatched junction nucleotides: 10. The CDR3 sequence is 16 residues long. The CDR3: CASSPTWVAGGGELFF. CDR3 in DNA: TGTGCCAGCAGTCCCACCTGGGTAGCGGGAGGCGGGGAGCTGTTTTTT.

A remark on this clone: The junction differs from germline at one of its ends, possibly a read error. As DNA, the CDR3 is TGTGCCAGCAGTTTAGCGGAGACCCCGAGTTTC. Amino acid sequence: CASSLAETPSF. This chain joins TRBV12-3 or TRBV12-4 and TRBJ2-7, with D uncertain. The CDR3 consists of 11 residues.

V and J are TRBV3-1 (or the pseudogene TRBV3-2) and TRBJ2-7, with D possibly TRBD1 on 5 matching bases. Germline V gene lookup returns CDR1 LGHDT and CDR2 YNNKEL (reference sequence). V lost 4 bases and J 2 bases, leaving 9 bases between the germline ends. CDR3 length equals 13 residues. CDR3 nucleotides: TGTGCCAGCAGCCGGGGCGTCGCCTACGAGCAGTACTTC. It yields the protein CASSRGVAYEQYF.

CDR3 coding DNA: TGTGCCAGCAGTGTCCCTATCACCCTGACAGGGGAGGATCAGCCCCAGCATTTT. This codes for CASSVPITLTGEDQPQHF. The V gene is TRBV6-1, the J gene TRBJ1-5; 8 nucleotides agree with TRBD1. V trimming: 4 bases; J trimming: 5 bases; junction bases outside the gene matches: 16. Germline-derived CDR1 and CDR2 are MNHNS and SASEGT. The length of the CDR3 is 18 residues.

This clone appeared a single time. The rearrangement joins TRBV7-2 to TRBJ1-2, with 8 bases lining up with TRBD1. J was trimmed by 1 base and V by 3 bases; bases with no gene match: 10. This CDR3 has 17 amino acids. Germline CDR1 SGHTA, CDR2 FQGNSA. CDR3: CASSFGAGQGGNYGYTF. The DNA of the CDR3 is TGTGCCAGCAGCTTTGGGGCCGGACAGGGAGGTAACTATGGCTACACCTTC.

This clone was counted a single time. The CDR3 reads CASSHPRRTSGTYNEQFF. The DNA of the CDR3 is TGTGCCAGCAGTCACCCTCGGCGGACTAGCGGGACCTACAATGAGCAGTTCTTC. V and J are TRBV6-2 or TRBV6-3 and TRBJ2-1; 12 nucleotides match TRBD2. V was clipped by 5 bases and J by 2 bases; unmatched bases: 10. The CDR3 covers 18 residues. Germline V gene lookup returns CDR1 MNHEY and CDR2 SVGEGT.

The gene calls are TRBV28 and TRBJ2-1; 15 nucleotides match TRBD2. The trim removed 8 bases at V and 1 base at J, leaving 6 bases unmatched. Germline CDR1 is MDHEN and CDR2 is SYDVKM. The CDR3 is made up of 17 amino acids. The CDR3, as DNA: TGTGCCAGCCAGGGACTAGCGGGAGGTGGTTCCTACAATGAGCAGTTCTTC. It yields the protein CASQGLAGGGSYNEQFF.

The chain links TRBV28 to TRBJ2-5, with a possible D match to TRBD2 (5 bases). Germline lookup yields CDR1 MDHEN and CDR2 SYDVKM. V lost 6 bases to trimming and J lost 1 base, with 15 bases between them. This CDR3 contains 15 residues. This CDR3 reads CASSPKWGAQETQYF. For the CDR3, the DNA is TGTGCCAGCAGCCCGAAGTGGGGAGCCCAAGAGACCCAGTACTTC.

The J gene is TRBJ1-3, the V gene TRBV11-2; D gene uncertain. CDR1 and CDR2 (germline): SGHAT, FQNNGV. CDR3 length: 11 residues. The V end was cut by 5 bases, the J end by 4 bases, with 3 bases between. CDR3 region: CASSQGNTIYF. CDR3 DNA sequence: TGTGCCAGCAGCCAAGGAAACACCATATATTTT.

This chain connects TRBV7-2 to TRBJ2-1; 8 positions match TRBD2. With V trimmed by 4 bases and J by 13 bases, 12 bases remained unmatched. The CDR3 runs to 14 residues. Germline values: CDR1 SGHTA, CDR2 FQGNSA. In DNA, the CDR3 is TGTGCCAGCAGCTCCCCGTGGCGGGGGGCTAGTCAGTTCTTC. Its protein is CASSSPWRGASQFF.

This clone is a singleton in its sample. CDR3: CASSRDRRTYGYTF. The CDR3 nucleotides read TGCGCCAGCAGCCGGGACAGGAGAACCTATGGCTACACCTTC. The chain joins TRBV5-1 to TRBJ1-2; TRBD1 matches at 8 bases. J gave up 4 bases and V 4 bases, and 6 bases lay outside the gene matches. There are 14 residues in the CDR3. The germline V gene encodes CDR1 SGHRS and CDR2 YFSETQ.

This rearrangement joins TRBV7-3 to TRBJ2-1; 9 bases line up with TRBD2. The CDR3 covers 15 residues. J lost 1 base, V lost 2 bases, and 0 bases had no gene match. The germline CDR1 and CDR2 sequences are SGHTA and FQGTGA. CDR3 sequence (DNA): TGTGCCAGCAGCTTACTAGCGGGATCCTACAATGAGCAGTTCTTC. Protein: CASSLLAGSYNEQFF.

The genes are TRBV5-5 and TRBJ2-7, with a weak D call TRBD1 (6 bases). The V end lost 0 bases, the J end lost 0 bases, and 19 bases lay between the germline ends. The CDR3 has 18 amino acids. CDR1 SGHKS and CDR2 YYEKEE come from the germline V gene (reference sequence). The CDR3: CASSLERRPGASSYEQYF. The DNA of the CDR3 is TGTGCCAGCAGCTTGGAACGACGGCCAGGGGCAAGCTCCTACGAGCAGTACTTC.

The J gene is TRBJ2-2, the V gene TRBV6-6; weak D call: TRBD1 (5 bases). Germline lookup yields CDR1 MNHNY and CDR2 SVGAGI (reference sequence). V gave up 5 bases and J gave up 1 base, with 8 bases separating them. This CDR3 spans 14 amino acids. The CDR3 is CASSITGNTGELFF. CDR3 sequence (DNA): TGTGCCAGCAGTATAACAGGGAACACCGGGGAGCTGTTTTTT.

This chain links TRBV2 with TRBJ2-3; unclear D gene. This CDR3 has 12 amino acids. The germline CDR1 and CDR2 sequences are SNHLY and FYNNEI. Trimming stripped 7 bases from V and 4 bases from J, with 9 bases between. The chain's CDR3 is CASKLTPDTQYF. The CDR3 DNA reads TGTGCCAGCAAACTGACCCCAGATACGCAGTATTTT. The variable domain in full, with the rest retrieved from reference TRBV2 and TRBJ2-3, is EPEVTQTPSHQVTQMGQEVILRCVPISNHLYFYWYRQILGQKVEFLVSFYNNEISEKSEIFDDQFSVERPDGSNFTLKIRSTKLEDSAMYFCASKLTPDTQYFGPGTRLTVL.

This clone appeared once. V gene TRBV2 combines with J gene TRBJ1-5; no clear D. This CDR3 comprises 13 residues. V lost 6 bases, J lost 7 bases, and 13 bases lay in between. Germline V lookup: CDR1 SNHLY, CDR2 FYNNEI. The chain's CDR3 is CASSGGLQQPQHF. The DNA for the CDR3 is TGTGCCAGCAGCGGAGGGTTGCAACAGCCCCAGCATTTT.

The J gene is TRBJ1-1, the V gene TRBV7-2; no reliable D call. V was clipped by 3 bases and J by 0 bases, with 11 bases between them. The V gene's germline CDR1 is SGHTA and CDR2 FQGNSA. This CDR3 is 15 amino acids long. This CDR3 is CASSLGSYMNTEAFF. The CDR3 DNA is TGTGCCAGCAGCTTGGGCAGCTACATGAACACTGAAGCTTTCTTT.

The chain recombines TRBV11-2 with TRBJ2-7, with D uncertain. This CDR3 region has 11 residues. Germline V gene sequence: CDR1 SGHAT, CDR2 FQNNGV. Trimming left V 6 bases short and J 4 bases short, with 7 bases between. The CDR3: CASRLYYEQYF. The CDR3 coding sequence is TGTGCCAGCAGGTTATATTACGAGCAGTACTTC.

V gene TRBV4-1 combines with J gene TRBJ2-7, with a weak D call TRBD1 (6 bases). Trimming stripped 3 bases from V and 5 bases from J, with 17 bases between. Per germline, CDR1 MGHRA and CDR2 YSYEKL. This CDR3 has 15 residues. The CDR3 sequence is CASSHPSTGFNEQYF. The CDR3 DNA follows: TGCGCCAGCAGCCACCCGTCAACAGGGTTCAACGAGCAGTACTTC.

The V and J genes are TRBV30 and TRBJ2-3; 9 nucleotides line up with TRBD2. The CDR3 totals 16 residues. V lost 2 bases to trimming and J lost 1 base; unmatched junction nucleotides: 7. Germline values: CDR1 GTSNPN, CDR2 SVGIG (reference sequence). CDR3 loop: CAWSLPTSGRTDTQYF. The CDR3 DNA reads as TGTGCCTGGAGTTTGCCGACTAGCGGCCGCACAGATACGCAGTATTTT. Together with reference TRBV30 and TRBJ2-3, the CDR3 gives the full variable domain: SQTIHQWPATLVQPVGSPLSLECTVEGTSNPNLYWYRQAAGRGLQLLFYSVGIGQISSEVPQNLSASRPQDRQFILSSKKLLLSDSGFYLCAWSLPTSGRTDTQYFGPGTRLTVL.

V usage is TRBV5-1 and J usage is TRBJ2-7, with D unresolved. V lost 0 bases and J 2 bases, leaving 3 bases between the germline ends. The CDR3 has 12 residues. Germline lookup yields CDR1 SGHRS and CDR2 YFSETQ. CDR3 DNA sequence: TGCGCCAGCAGCTTGGGGGCCTACGAGCAGTACTTC. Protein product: CASSLGAYEQYF.

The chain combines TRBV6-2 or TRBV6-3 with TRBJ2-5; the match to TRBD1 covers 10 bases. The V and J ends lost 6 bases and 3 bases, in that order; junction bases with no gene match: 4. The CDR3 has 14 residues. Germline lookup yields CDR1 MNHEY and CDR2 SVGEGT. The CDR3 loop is CASSSGTGEETQYF. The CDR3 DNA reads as TGTGCCAGCAGCTCCGGGACAGGGGAAGAGACCCAGTACTTC.

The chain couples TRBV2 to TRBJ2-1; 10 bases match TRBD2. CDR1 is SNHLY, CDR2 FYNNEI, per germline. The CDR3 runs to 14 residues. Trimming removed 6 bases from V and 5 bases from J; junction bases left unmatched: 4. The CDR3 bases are TGTGCCAGCAGAGCGGGAGGGCCGGACAATGAGCAGTTCTTC. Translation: CASRAGGPDNEQFF.